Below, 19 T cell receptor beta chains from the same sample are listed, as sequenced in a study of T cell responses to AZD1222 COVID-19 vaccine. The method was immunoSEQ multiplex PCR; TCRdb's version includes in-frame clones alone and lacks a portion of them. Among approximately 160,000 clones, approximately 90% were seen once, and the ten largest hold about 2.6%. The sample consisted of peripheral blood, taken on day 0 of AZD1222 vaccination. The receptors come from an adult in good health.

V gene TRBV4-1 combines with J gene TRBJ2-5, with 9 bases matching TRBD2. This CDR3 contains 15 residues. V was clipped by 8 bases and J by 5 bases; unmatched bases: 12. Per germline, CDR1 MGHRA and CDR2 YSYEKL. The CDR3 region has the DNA TGCGCCAGCCACCCTGGGGCGGGGGGGCTCGAGACCCAGTACTTC. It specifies CASHPGAGGLETQYF.

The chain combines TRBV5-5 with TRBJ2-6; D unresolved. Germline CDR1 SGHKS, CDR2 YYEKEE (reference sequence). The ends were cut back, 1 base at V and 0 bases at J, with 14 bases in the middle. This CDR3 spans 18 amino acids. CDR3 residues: CASSLSGHASSGANVLTF. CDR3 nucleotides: TGTGCCAGCAGCTTGTCTGGGCACGCTAGCTCTGGGGCCAACGTCCTGACTTTC.

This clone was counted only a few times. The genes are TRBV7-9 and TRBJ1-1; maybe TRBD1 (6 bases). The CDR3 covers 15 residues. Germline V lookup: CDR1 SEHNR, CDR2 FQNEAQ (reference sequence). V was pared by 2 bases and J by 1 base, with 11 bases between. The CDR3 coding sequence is TGTGCCAGCAGCTTAAGTGGGGGCGGGAACACTGAAGCTTTCTTT. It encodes CASSLSGGGNTEAFF. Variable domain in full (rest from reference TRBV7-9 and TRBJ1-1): DTGVSQNPRHKITKRGQNVTFRCDPISEHNRLYWYRQTLGQGPEFLTYFQNEAQLEKSRLLSDRFSAERPKGSFSTLEIQRTEQGDSAMYLCASSLSGGGNTEAFFGQGTRLTVV.

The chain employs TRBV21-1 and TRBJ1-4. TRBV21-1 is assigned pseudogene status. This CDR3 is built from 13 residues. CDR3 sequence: CASSKVLNEKLFF. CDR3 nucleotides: TGTGCCAGCAGCAAAGTCCTCAATGAAAAACTGTTTTTT.

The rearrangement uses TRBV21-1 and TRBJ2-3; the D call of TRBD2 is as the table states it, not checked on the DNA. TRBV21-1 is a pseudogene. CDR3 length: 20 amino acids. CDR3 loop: CASSKGGPGHHSGVADTQYF. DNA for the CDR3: TGTGCCAGCAGCAAAGGGGGGCCAGGACATCATAGCGGGGTAGCGGATACGCAGTATTTT.

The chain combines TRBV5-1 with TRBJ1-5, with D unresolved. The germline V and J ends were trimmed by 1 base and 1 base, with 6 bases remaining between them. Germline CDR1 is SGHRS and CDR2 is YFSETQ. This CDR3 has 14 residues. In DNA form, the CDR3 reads TGCGCCAGCAGCTTGACCGGAAGCAATCAGCCCCAGCATTTT. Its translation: CASSLTGSNQPQHF.

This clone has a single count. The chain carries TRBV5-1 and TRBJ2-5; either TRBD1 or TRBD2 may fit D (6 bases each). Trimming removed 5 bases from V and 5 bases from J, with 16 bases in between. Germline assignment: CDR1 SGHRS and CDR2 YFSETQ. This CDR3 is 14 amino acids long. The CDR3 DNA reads TGCGCCAGCAGGAACAGGGAGGTGCCGGAGACCCAGTACTTC. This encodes CASRNREVPETQYF.

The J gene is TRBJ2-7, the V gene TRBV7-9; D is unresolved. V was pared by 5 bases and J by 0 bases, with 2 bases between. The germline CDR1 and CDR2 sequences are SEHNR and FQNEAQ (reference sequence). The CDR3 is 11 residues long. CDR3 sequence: CASSPSYEQYF. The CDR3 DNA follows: TGTGCCAGCAGCCCCTCCTACGAGCAGTACTTC.

CDR3 protein: CASSLRGQNTEAFF. CDR3 bases: TGCGCCAGCAGCCTTAGGGGGCAAAACACTGAAGCTTTCTTT. The gene calls are TRBV4-3 and TRBJ1-1; 7 nucleotides agree with TRBD1. Germline assignment: CDR1 LGHNA and CDR2 YSLEER. J was trimmed by 2 bases and V by 4 bases; bases with no gene match: 4. The CDR3 covers 14 residues.

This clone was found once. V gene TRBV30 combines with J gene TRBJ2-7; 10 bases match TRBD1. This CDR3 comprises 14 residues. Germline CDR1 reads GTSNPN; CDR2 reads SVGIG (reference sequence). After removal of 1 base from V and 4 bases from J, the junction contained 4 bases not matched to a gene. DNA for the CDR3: TGTGCCTGGAGTGCCGGGACAGGGGTTTACGAGCAGTACTTC. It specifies CAWSAGTGVYEQYF.

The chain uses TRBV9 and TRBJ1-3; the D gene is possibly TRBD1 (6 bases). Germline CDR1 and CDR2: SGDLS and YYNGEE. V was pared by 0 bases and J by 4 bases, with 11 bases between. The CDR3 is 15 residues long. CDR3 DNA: TGTGCCAGCAGCGTAGAGGGGGGACCAGGAAACACCATATATTTT. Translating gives CASSVEGGPGNTIYF.

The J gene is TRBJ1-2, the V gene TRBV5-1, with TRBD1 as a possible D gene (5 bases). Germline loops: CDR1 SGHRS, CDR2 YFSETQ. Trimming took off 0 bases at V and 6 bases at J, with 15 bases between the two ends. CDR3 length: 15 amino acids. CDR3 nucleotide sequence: TGCGCCAGCAGCTTGGCGGGGACGGTCGTGGATGGCTACACCTTC. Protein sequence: CASSLAGTVVDGYTF.

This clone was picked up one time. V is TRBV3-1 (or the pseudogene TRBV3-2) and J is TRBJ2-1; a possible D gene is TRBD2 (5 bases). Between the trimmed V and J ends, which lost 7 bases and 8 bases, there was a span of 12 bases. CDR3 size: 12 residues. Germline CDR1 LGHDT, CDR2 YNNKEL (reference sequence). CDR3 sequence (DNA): TGTGCCAGCAACACGCTCGGGGATGAGCAGTTCTTC. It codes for CASNTLGDEQFF.

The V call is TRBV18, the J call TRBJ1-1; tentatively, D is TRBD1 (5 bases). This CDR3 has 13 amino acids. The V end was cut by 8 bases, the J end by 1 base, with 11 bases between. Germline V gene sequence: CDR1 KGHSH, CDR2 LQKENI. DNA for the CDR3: TGTGCCAGCCTCAGGGATCGGAACACTGAAGCTTTCTTT. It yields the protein CASLRDRNTEAFF.

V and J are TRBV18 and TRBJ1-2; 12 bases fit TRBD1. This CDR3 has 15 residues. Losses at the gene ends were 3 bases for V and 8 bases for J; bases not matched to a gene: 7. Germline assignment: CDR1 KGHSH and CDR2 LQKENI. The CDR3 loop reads CASSPGTGGAYGYTF. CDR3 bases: TGTGCCAGCTCACCCGGGACAGGGGGCGCTTACGGCTACACCTTC.

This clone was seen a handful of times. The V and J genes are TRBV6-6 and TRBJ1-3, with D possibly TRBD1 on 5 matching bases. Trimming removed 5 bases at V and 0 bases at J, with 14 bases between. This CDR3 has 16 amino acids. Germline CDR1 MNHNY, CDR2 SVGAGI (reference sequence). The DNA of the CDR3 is TGTGCCAGCAGTCGCGGGGGGTCGGGCTCTGGAAACACCATATATTTT. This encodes CASSRGGSGSGNTIYF.

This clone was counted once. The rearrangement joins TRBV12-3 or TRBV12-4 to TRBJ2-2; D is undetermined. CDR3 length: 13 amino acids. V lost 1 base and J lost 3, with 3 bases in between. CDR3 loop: CASSLVDTGELFF. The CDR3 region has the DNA TGTGCCAGCAGTTTAGTGGACACCGGGGAGCTGTTTTTT.

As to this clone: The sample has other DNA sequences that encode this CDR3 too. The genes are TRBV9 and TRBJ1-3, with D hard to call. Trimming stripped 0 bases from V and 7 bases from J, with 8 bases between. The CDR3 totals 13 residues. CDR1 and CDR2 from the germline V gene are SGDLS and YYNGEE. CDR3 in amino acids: CASSVAGGNTIYF. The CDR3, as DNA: TGTGCCAGCAGCGTAGCCGGTGGGAACACCATATATTTT.

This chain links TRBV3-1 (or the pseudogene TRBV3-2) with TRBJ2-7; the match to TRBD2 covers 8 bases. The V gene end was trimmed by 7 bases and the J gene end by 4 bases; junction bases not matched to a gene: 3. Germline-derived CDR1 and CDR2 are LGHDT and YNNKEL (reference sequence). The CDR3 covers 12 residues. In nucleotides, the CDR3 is TGTGCCAGCACCTCGGGGGGGTACGAGCAGTACTTC. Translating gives CASTSGGYEQYF.